Presented here are 32 T cell receptor beta chains from one specimen sequenced in a study of T-cell memory formation after mild COVID-19. MiXCR, applied by TCRdb to the 5' RACE reads, yields one record per CDR3 protein. The sample records 130,000 to 150,000 distinct CDR3 sequences, roughly 19% being singletons. Source material: PBMCs or a T cell subset sorted from them (not recorded which). All receptors derive from an adult woman who had mild COVID-19 (a few samples of this study predate the infection). Cell type and time point are not known.

The chain uses TRBV11-2 and TRBJ2-3; TRBD1 agrees at 9 bases. V lost 5 bases to trimming and J lost 6 bases; unmatched junction nucleotides: 9. In germline, CDR1 is SGHAT, CDR2 FQNNGV. CDR3 length: 15 residues. Here the CDR3 reads CASSPDRGALDTQYF. Here the CDR3 DNA reads TGTGCCAGCAGCCCGGACAGGGGCGCACTCGATACGCAGTATTTT.

The chain carries TRBV5-1 and TRBJ2-3; 7 bases match TRBD2. Trimming removed 4 bases from V and 4 bases from J; junction bases left unmatched: 12. Germline lookup yields CDR1 SGHRS and CDR2 YFSETQ. The CDR3 is 16 amino acids. DNA for the CDR3: TGCGCCAGCAGCGGGCGAGGCGGGAGTGGGCCAGATACGCAGTATTTT. This encodes CASSGRGGSGPDTQYF. The full variable domain, in which reference TRBV5-1 and TRBJ2-3 provide the parts outside the CDR3, is KAGVTQTPRYLIKTRGQQVTLSCSPISGHRSVSWYQQTPGQGLQFLFEYFSETQRNKGNFPGRFSGRQFSNSRSEMNVSTLELGDSALYLCASSGRGGSGPDTQYFGPGTRLTVL.

This clonotype has at least ten counts. J is TRBJ2-4 and V is TRBV5-5; no definite D call. Germline CDR1 is SGHKS and CDR2 is YYEKEE (reference sequence). Trimming cost V 5 bases and J 0 bases, with 6 bases left between them. The CDR3 loop spans 13 amino acids. CDR3 nucleotides: TGTGCCAGCAGTGGGCTAGCCAAAAACATTCAGTACTTC. Its protein product is CASSGLAKNIQYF.

The chain combines TRBV6-1 with TRBJ2-1; TRBD2 aligns across 15 bases. Looked up from germline, CDR1 is MNHNS and CDR2 is SASEGT. This CDR3 has 18 amino acids. The junction had 13 bases not matched to a gene; V was cut back by 4 bases and J by 9 bases. The chain's CDR3 is CASSALWTSGGAMGEQFF. The CDR3 DNA follows: TGTGCCAGCAGTGCCCTCTGGACTAGCGGGGGGGCCATGGGTGAGCAGTTCTTC.

The gene calls are TRBV5-6 and TRBJ1-1; D possibly corresponds to TRBD1 (6 bases). Germline V gene sequence: CDR1 SGHDT, CDR2 YYEEEE. This CDR3 is 15 amino acids long. V lost 5 bases and J lost 0, with 14 bases in between. CDR3 sequence (DNA): TGTGCCAGCAGTTCGAGACAGGCGATGAACACTGAAGCTTTCTTT. This encodes CASSSRQAMNTEAFF.

This clonotype appeared a few times. V and J are TRBV19 and TRBJ1-1; possible D gene TRBD1, 6 bases. The CDR3 runs to 16 residues. Trimming left V 7 bases short and J 1 base short, with 19 bases between. Germline V gene sequence: CDR1 LNHDA, CDR2 SQIVND (reference sequence). The CDR3 DNA sequence: TGTGCCAGTACCCAAATAGGGGGGGGCGCGAACACTGAAGCTTTCTTT. Translated, it gives CASTQIGGGANTEAFF. The whole variable domain, remainder taken from reference TRBV19 and TRBJ1-1, is DGGITQSPKYLFRKEGQNVTLSCEQNLNHDAMYWYRQDPGQGLRLIYYSQIVNDFQKGDIAEGYSVSREKKESFPLTVTSAQKNPTAFYLCASTQIGGGANTEAFFGQGTRLTVV.

V gene TRBV12-3 or TRBV12-4 combines with J gene TRBJ1-2; TRBD1 matches at 9 bases. The CDR3 has 14 residues. V lost 5 bases and J lost 1; bases outside the gene matches: 2. The CDR3 nucleotides are TGTGCCAGCAGTCAGACAGGGGGTAACTATGGCTACACCTTC. This sequence encodes CASSQTGGNYGYTF.

This chain joins TRBV20-1 and TRBJ1-2; a weak D match, TRBD1 (6 bases). This CDR3 comprises 16 residues. In germline, CDR1 is DFQATT, CDR2 SNEGSKA (reference sequence). Between the trimmed V and J ends, which lost 1 base and 0 bases, there was a span of 15 bases. CDR3 protein: CSARGADRKANYGYTF. In DNA, the CDR3 is TGCAGTGCTAGAGGGGCCGACAGGAAAGCTAACTATGGCTACACCTTC.

This clonotype was detected only a few times. V usage is TRBV2 and J usage is TRBJ2-2; D remains ambiguous. This CDR3 comprises 11 residues. In germline, CDR1 is SNHLY, CDR2 FYNNEI. V was shortened by 2 bases and J by 9 bases, with 4 bases between the two germline ends. For the CDR3, the DNA is TGTGCCAGCAGTGAAAGGAGGGAGCTGTTTTTT. This codes for CASSERRELFF.

V usage is TRBV4-1 and J usage is TRBJ2-2, with 7 bases aligning to TRBD2. The CDR3 length is 16 residues. The V segment lost 2 bases and the J segment 1 base; nucleotides outside the gene matches: 4. Looked up from germline, CDR1 is MGHRA and CDR2 is YSYEKL. The DNA for the CDR3 is TGCGCCAGCAGCCAACGGACTAGATTGAACACCGGGGAGCTGTTTTTT. As protein: CASSQRTRLNTGELFF.

This clonotype was found a few times. The genes are TRBV5-1 and TRBJ2-5; no firm D call. Germline V gene sequence: CDR1 SGHRS, CDR2 YFSETQ. V was trimmed by 1 base and J by 2 bases, leaving 6 bases between them. This CDR3 has 13 amino acids. In DNA form, the CDR3 reads TGCGCCAGCAGCTTGATGGGGCAAGAGACCCAGTACTTC. This encodes CASSLMGQETQYF.

This chain connects TRBV29-1 to TRBJ1-1, with TRBD1 matching over 7 bases. The ends lost 7 bases at V and 5 bases at J; junction bases unmatched: 7. Germline V gene data show CDR1 as SQVTM and CDR2 as ANQGSEA. The CDR3 is made up of 12 amino acids. The CDR3 loop is CSAMTGRTEAFF. Here the CDR3 DNA reads TGCAGCGCTATGACAGGGAGGACTGAAGCTTTCTTT. Based on the CDR3 plus reference TRBV29-1 and TRBJ1-1, the full variable domain is SAVISQKPSRDICQRGTSLTIQCQVDSQVTMMFWYRQQPGQSLTLIATANQGSEATYESGFVIDKFPISRPNLTFSTLTVSNMSPEDSSIYLCSAMTGRTEAFFGQGTRLTVV.

The chain carries TRBV4-1 and TRBJ2-7, with 7 bases aligning to TRBD1. Germline CDR1 MGHRA, CDR2 YSYEKL. The CDR3 contains 17 residues. V shed 1 base and J 4 bases; nucleotides not matched to a gene: 13. The CDR3 spells CASSQGRPGQTPYEQYF. The CDR3 coding sequence is TGCGCCAGCAGCCAAGGCCGCCCGGGACAGACCCCATACGAGCAGTACTTC.

The chain recombines TRBV6-6 with TRBJ1-5; perhaps TRBD1 as D (5 bases). The length of the CDR3 is 15 residues. Germline V lookup: CDR1 MNHNY, CDR2 SVGAGI (reference sequence). Trimming left V 8 bases short and J 0 bases short, with 14 bases between. In nucleotides, the CDR3 is TGTGCCAGCGGTCAGGGAGATTATAGCAATCAGCCCCAGCATTTT. Its protein product is CASGQGDYSNQPQHF.

In its sample, this clonotype was seen a few times. The chain couples TRBV30 to TRBJ1-1; 9 bases line up with TRBD1. CDR3 length: 14 residues. Trimming at V came to 1 base and at J to 4 bases, leaving 4 bases not matched to a gene. Germline CDR1 is GTSNPN and CDR2 is SVGIG (reference sequence). CDR3 DNA sequence: TGTGCCTGGAGTGGGACAGGGGAGGGCACTGAAGCTTTCTTT. It codes for CAWSGTGEGTEAFF.

This clonotype showed up just a few times. This chain connects TRBV11-2 to TRBJ2-2; D not resolved. This CDR3 is 14 amino acids long. The germline gives CDR1 SGHAT, CDR2 FQNNGV. V lost 2 bases and J lost 4, with 8 bases in between. CDR3 protein: CASSLLESTGELFF. The CDR3 DNA is TGTGCCAGCAGCTTACTAGAGAGCACCGGGGAGCTGTTTTTT. Drawing the rest from reference TRBV11-2 and TRBJ2-2, the complete variable domain is EAGVAQSPRYKIIEKRQSVAFWCNPISGHATLYWYQQILGQGPKLLIQFQNNGVVDDSQLPKDRFSAERLKGVDSTLKIQPAKLEDSAVYLCASSLLESTGELFFGEGSRLTVL.

This chain uses TRBV4-2 with TRBJ2-7; TRBD1 aligns across 7 bases. J gave up 7 bases and V 1 base, and 13 bases lay outside the gene matches. This CDR3 is 16 amino acids long. Looked up from germline, CDR1 is LGHNA and CDR2 is YNFKEQ. The CDR3, as DNA: TGTGCCAGCAGCCAAGGTGGGCAGGTTACCAGGGGGGAGCAGTACTTC. Translated, it gives CASSQGGQVTRGEQYF.

This clonotype was detected only a few times. The genes are TRBV18 and TRBJ1-2, with TRBD1 identical over 7 bases. V lost 5 bases and J lost 2; bases outside the gene matches: 2. CDR1 and CDR2 (germline): KGHSH, LQKENI. The CDR3 has 13 residues. Here the CDR3 DNA reads TGTGCCAGCTCAGAGGGACAGAACTATGGCTACACCTTC. Amino acids: CASSEGQNYGYTF.

In its sample, this clonotype was seen a few times. This chain connects TRBV5-1 to TRBJ2-6; maybe TRBD2 (5 bases). Trimming pared 4 bases from V and 0 bases from J, leaving 11 bases between. CDR3 length equals 16 residues. CDR1 is SGHRS, CDR2 YFSETQ, per germline. CDR3 region: CASSTTGSSGANVLTF. DNA of the CDR3: TGCGCCAGCAGCACTACGGGGAGCTCTGGGGCCAACGTCCTGACTTTC. Supplemented by reference TRBV5-1 and TRBJ2-6, the full variable domain reads KAGVTQTPRYLIKTRGQQVTLSCSPISGHRSVSWYQQTPGQGLQFLFEYFSETQRNKGNFPGRFSGRQFSNSRSEMNVSTLELGDSALYLCASSTTGSSGANVLTFGAGSRLTVL.

The rearrangement links TRBV7-9 to TRBJ2-1, with TRBD2 matching 10 bases. V was pared by 5 bases and J by 2 bases, with 9 bases of the junction left unmatched. Germline CDR1 reads SEHNR; CDR2 reads FQNEAQ (reference sequence). The CDR3 runs to 17 residues. CDR3 region: CASSPLSLAGPYNEQFF. CDR3 nucleotides: TGTGCCAGCAGCCCCCTCTCACTAGCGGGACCCTACAATGAGCAGTTCTTC.

This clonotype was seen a few times. The rearrangement uses TRBV5-1 and TRBJ2-5; 7 positions match TRBD1. CDR3 length equals 16 residues. V shed 0 bases and J 6 bases; nucleotides not matched to a gene: 11. The germline CDR1 and CDR2 sequences are SGHRS and YFSETQ. DNA of the CDR3: TGCGCCAGCAGCTTGGAGGGGGCACGCCGTTTGAAGACCCAGTACTTC. Its translation is CASSLEGARRLKTQYF. The full variable domain, its missing parts supplied by reference TRBV5-1 and TRBJ2-5, is KAGVTQTPRYLIKTRGQQVTLSCSPISGHRSVSWYQQTPGQGLQFLFEYFSETQRNKGNFPGRFSGRQFSNSRSEMNVSTLELGDSALYLCASSLEGARRLKTQYFGPGTRLLVL.

The chain couples TRBV20-1 to TRBJ1-2; TRBD1 might be the D (5 bases). This CDR3 is 12 amino acids long. Germline V CDR1 and CDR2: DFQATT, SNEGSKA (reference sequence). Trimming cost V 3 bases and J 8 bases, with 13 bases left between them. Here the CDR3 DNA reads TGCAGTGCTAGCCTTCTACGGGGCGGCTACACCTTC. Its protein product is CSASLLRGGYTF.

In its sample, this clonotype was seen many times. This chain connects TRBV9 to TRBJ2-3; possibly TRBD2 for D (5 bases). Germline V lookup: CDR1 SGDLS, CDR2 YYNGEE. CDR3 length equals 14 residues. Trimming pared 0 bases from V and 0 bases from J, leaving 5 bases between. The CDR3 protein is CASSVERSTDTQYF. DNA of the CDR3: TGTGCCAGCAGCGTAGAGCGGAGCACAGATACGCAGTATTTT.

There are a few counts of this clonotype. The V gene is TRBV5-1, the J gene TRBJ1-5; D possibly corresponds to TRBD1 (5 bases). The CDR3 is made up of 15 amino acids. Germline V gene data show CDR1 as SGHRS and CDR2 as YFSETQ. The ends were cut back, 3 bases at V and 8 bases at J, with 18 bases in the middle. CDR3 nucleotides: TGCGCCAGCAGCTGGACCGGGACCTTCGGGGAGCCCCAGCATTTT. Protein sequence: CASSWTGTFGEPQHF.

V usage is TRBV5-6 and J usage is TRBJ1-6, with 7 nucleotides matching TRBD1. Germline V lookup: CDR1 SGHDT, CDR2 YYEEEE. V dropped 5 bases and J dropped 10; count of bases not matched to a gene: 12. The CDR3 runs 15 residues. CDR3: CASSRTGLWRSPLHF. The CDR3, as DNA: TGTGCCAGCAGTCGGACAGGCCTCTGGAGGTCACCCCTCCACTTT.

This clonotype was detected a few times. The chain is built from TRBV10-3 and TRBJ2-3; 13 positions match TRBD2. Trimming cost V 6 bases and J 0 bases; bases outside gene matches: 0. This CDR3 has 15 amino acids. Germline CDR1 ENHRY, CDR2 SYGVKD. CDR3 coding DNA: TGTGCCATCAGGGGACTAGCGGGGAGCACAGATACGCAGTATTTT. Protein product: CAIRGLAGSTDTQYF.

The rearrangement joins TRBV6-1 to TRBJ2-7, with a tentative D call TRBD1 (5 bases). Trimming cost V 4 bases and J 6 bases, with 16 bases left between them. The CDR3 consists of 14 residues. Germline V gene data show CDR1 as MNHNS and CDR2 as SASEGT. CDR3 nucleotides: TGTGCCAGCAGTGGTCGACAGCCGTTGTCCGAGCAGTACTTC. This translates into CASSGRQPLSEQYF.

This sequence joins TRBV5-1 and TRBJ1-3; possible D gene TRBD1, 6 bases. Germline V lookup: CDR1 SGHRS, CDR2 YFSETQ. The CDR3 has 17 amino acids. Trimming shortened V by 0 bases and J by 0 bases, and 13 bases separated the two germline ends. The CDR3 here is CASSLGSDRFSGNTIYF. The DNA of the CDR3 is TGCGCCAGCAGCTTGGGATCTGACAGGTTCTCTGGAAACACCATATATTTT.

The rearrangement joins TRBV6-6 to TRBJ2-1; 8 nucleotides line up with TRBD2. The V gene's germline CDR1 is MNHNY and CDR2 SVGAGI (reference sequence). V lost 6 bases and J lost 4; bases outside the gene matches: 8. The CDR3 runs 15 residues. In nucleotides, the CDR3 is TGTGCCAGCAGCGAATTTAGCGGGACTTACAATGAGCAGTTCTTC. It yields the protein CASSEFSGTYNEQFF.

The CDR3 region has the DNA TGTGCCAGCAGCTTGCAGGGACAGACCAAAAACATTCAGTACTTC. Translating gives CASSLQGQTKNIQYF. The chain has TRBV5-4 and TRBJ2-4, with 7 nucleotides matching TRBD1. After removal of 1 base from V and 2 bases from J, the junction contained 3 bases not matched to a gene. Germline-derived CDR1 and CDR2 are SGHNT and YYREEE (reference sequence). This CDR3 region has 15 residues.

This clonotype has only a few counts. The chain is built from TRBV6-5 and TRBJ2-7; weak D call: TRBD2 (5 bases). V was shortened by 7 bases and J by 5 bases, with 15 bases between the two germline ends. Germline CDR1 MNHEY, CDR2 SVGAGI. The CDR3 runs to 13 residues. The CDR3 sequence: CASKRGQLNEQYF. CDR3 nucleotides: TGTGCCAGCAAACGCGGGCAGCTAAACGAGCAGTACTTC.

The V call is TRBV7-6, the J call TRBJ1-1; TRBD1 matches 10 bases. This CDR3 has 14 residues. The germline V gene has CDR1 SGHVS and CDR2 FNYEAQ. Trimming cost V 4 bases and J 4 bases; bases outside gene matches: 3. In nucleotides, the CDR3 is TGTGCCAGCAGCTACGGACAGGGGGGCACTGAAGCTTTCTTT. Translating it yields CASSYGQGGTEAFF.